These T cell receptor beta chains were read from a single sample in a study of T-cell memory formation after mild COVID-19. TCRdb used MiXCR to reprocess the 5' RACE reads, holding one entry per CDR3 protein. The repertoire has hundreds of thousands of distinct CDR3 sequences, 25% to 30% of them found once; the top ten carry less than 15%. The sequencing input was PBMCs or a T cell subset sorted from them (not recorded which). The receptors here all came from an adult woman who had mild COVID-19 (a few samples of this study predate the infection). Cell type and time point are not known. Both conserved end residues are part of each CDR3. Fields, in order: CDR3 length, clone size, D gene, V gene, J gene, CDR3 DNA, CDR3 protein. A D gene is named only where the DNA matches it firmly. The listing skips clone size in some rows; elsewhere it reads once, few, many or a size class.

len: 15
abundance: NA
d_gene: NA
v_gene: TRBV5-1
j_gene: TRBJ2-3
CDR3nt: TGCGCCAGCAGTAAAATTGAGGTCTCCACAGATACGCAGTATTTT
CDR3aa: CASSKIEVSTDTQYF

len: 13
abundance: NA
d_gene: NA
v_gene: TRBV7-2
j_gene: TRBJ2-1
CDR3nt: TGTGCCAGCAGCCCGACCGTCTACAATGAGCAGTTCTTC
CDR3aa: CASSPTVYNEQFF

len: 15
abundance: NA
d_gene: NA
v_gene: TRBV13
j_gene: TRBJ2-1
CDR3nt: TGTGCCAGCAGCTTCCGGACCCTGGGCCGGAATGAGCAGTTCTTC
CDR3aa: CASSFRTLGRNEQFF

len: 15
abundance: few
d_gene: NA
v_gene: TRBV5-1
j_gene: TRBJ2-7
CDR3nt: TGCGCCAGCAGCTTGCTAATAGAAAGCTCCTACGAGCAGTACTTC
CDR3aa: CASSLLIESSYEQYF

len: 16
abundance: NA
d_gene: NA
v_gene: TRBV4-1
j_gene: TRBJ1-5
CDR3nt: TGCGCCAGCAGCCAACGGTTCGGGGAATACAATCAGCCCCAGCATTTT
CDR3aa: CASSQRFGEYNQPQHF

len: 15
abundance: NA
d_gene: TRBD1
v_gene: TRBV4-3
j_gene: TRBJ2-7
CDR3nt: TGCGCCAGCAGCCAAGAAGCAGGGGGCTGGTACGAGCAGTACTTC
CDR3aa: CASSQEAGGWYEQYF

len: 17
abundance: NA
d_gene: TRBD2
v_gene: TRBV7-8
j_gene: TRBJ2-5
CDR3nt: TGTGCCAGCAGCTTAGTGGGGTTAGCGGGGAGTCAAGAGACCCAGTACTTC
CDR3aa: CASSLVGLAGSQETQYF

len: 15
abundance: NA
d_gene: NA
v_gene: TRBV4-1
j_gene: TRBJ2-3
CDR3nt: TGCGCCAGCAGCCCCCGACAGGCGAACACAGATACGCAGTATTTT
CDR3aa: CASSPRQANTDTQYF

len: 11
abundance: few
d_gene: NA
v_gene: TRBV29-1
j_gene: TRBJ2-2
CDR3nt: TGCAGCGTTGATTGGGACGGGGAGCTGTTTTTT
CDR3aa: CSVDWDGELFF

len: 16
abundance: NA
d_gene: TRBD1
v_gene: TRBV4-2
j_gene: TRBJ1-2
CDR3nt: TGTGCCAGCAGCCAAGAGAGATCCAGGGGGCCGGATGGCTACACCTTC
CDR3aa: CASSQERSRGPDGYTF

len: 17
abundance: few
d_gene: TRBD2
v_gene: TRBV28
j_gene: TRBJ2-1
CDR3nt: TGTGCCAGCAGTCCCTCTTCCGGGACTAGCGGGGGCAATGAGCAGTTCTTC
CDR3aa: CASSPSSGTSGGNEQFF

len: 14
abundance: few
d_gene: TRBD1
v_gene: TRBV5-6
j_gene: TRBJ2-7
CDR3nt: TGTGCCAGCAGATGGACAGGGGGAACCTACGAGCAGTACTTC
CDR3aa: CASRWTGGTYEQYF

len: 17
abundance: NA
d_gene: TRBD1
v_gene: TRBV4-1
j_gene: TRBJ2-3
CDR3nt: TGCGCCAGCAGCCAACCAGACAGGGACCGAAGCACAGATACGCAGTATTTT
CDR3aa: CASSQPDRDRSTDTQYF

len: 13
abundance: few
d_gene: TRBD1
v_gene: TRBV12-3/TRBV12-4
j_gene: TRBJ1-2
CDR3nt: TGTGCCAGCAGGGGGACAGAAAACTATGGCTACACCTTC
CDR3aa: CASRGTENYGYTF

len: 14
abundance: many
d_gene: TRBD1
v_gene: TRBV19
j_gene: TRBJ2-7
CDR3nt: TGTGCCAGTAGTTCGGGACAGGGGCCCTACGAGCAGTACTTC
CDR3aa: CASSSGQGPYEQYF

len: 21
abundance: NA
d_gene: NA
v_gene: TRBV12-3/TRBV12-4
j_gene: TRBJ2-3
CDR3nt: TGTGCCAGCAGTCTCCAGGTCCCAGCCGTCCCCGGGGACTTACCCACAGATACGCAGTATTTT
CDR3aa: CASSLQVPAVPGDLPTDTQYF

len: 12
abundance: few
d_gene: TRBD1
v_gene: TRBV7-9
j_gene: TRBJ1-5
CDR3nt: TGTGCCAGCAGCTTCACGGGACAGGCCCAGCATTTT
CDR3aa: CASSFTGQAQHF

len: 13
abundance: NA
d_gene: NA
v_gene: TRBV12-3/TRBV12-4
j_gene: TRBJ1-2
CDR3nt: TGTGCCAGCAGTTTTCAAGGGGTCTATGGCTACACCTTC
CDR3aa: CASSFQGVYGYTF

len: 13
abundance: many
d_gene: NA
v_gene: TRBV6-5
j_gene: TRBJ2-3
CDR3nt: TGTGCCAGCAGTTACGACGAAACCAATACGCAGTATTTT
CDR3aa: CASSYDETNTQYF

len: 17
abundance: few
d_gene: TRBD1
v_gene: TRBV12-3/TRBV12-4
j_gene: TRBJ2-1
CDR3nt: TGTGCCAGCAGTCCGCGAAGGACAGGGAGCTCCTACAATGAGCAGTTCTTC
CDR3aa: CASSPRRTGSSYNEQFF

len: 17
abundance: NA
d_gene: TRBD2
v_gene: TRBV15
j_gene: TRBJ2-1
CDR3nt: TGTGCCACCAGCAGACCACGGACTAGGGTCGCGTACAATGAGCAGTTCTTC
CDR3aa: CATSRPRTRVAYNEQFF

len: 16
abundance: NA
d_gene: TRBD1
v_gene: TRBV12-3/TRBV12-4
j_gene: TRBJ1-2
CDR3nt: TGTGCCAGCAGTCTCGCCGACAGGGGGCAAAACTATGGCTACACCTTC
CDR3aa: CASSLADRGQNYGYTF

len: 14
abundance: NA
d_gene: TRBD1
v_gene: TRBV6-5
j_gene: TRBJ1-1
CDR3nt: TGTGCCAGCAGTTACTCGGGGACAGGCGCTGAAGCTTTCTTT
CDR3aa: CASSYSGTGAEAFF

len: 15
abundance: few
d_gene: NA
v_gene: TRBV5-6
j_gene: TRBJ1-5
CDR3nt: TGTGCCAGCAGCTTTTGGGGATATAGCAATCAGCCCCAGCATTTT
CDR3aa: CASSFWGYSNQPQHF

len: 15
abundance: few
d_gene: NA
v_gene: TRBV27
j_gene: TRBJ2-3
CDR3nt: TGTGCCAGCAGTTTACTCGGGTTGCAGGCAGATACGCAGTATTTT
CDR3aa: CASSLLGLQADTQYF

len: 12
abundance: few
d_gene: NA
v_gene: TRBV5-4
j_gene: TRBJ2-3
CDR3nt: TGTGCCAGCAGCTTAAACCTAGATACGCAGTATTTT
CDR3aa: CASSLNLDTQYF

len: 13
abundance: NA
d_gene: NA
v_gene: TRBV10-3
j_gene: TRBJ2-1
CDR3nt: TGTGCCATCAGGCCGGACGGCCACAATGAGCAGTTCTTC
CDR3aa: CAIRPDGHNEQFF